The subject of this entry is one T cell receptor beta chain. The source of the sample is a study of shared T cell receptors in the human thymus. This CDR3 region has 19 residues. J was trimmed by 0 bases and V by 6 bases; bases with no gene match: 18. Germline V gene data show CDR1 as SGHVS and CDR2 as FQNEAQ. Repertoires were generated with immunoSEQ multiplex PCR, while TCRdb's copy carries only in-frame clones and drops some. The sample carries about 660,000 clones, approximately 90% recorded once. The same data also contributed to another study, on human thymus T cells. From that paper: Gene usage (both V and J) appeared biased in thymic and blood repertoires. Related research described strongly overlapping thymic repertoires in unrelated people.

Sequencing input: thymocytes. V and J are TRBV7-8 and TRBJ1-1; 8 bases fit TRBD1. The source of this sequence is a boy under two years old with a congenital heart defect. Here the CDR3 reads CASRPTDRVCGKMNTEAFF. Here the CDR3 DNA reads TGTGCCAGCAGGCCGACGGACAGGGTATGTGGGAAAATGAACACTGAAGCTTTCTTT.